The 5 T cell receptor beta chains listed next were all sequenced from one sample in a study of blood T cells in healthy people across ages. The authors ran a second PCR of about 7 to 11 cycles using a sample-barcoded 5' primer and a J-beta primer mix. In TCRdb, the 5' RACE reads were re-called with MiXCR into one record per CDR3 protein. The repertoire holds around 1,000,000 distinct CDR3 sequences, with under 30% as singletons. This same sample was also taken into another study, of T cells of mothers and their children.

Sample: blood. The receptors shown here come from a girl aged 2-10 years in good health.

The chain carries TRBV20-1 and TRBJ2-2; D is undetermined. From germline, CDR1 is DFQATT and CDR2 SNEGSKA (reference sequence). The V and J ends lost 0 bases and 2 bases respectively, with 7 bases between them. The CDR3 has 14 residues. CDR3 amino acids: CSARDFSNTGELFF. In DNA, the CDR3 is TGCAGTGCTAGAGATTTCAGTAACACCGGGGAGCTGTTTTTT.

The chain recombines TRBV7-6 with TRBJ1-4, with D perhaps TRBD1 (5 bases). Trimming cost V 4 bases and J 5 bases, with 17 bases left between them. Germline V lookup: CDR1 SGHVS, CDR2 FNYEAQ. The CDR3 sequence is 16 residues long. CDR3 region: CASSWGLDGVNEKLFF. The CDR3 DNA follows: TGTGCCAGCAGCTGGGGGTTGGACGGTGTGAATGAAAAACTGTTTTTT.

This clonotype was counted between two and nine times. The gene calls are TRBV4-3 and TRBJ2-5; possibly TRBD2 for D (6 bases). V was clipped by 4 bases and J by 1 base, with 10 bases between them. The CDR3 covers 14 residues. In germline, CDR1 is LGHNA, CDR2 YSLEER. This chain's CDR3 is CASSRTTLQETQYF. CDR3 DNA: TGCGCCAGCAGCCGGACTACCCTCCAAGAGACCCAGTACTTC.

The chain links TRBV5-4 to TRBJ2-7; the D is unclear. Germline V gene sequence: CDR1 SGHNT, CDR2 YYREEE (reference sequence). The CDR3 has 14 amino acids. Trimming removed 1 base from V and 2 bases from J, with 10 bases in between. CDR3 protein: CASSLYSRPYEQYF. In DNA form, the CDR3 reads TGTGCCAGCAGCTTGTATAGTCGGCCCTACGAGCAGTACTTC.

This clonotype was seen a handful of times. This chain uses TRBV28 with TRBJ2-5; 11 nucleotides match TRBD1. The DNA matches TRBJ2-7 better at its end, which makes the J call doubtful. From germline, CDR1 is MDHEN and CDR2 SYDVKM. The CDR3 is 17 amino acids. The CDR3 region is CASLSPSGTGGSYEQYF. The DNA of the CDR3 is TGTGCCAGCCTCTCTCCCTCCGGGACAGGGGGATCCTACGAGCAGTACTTC.